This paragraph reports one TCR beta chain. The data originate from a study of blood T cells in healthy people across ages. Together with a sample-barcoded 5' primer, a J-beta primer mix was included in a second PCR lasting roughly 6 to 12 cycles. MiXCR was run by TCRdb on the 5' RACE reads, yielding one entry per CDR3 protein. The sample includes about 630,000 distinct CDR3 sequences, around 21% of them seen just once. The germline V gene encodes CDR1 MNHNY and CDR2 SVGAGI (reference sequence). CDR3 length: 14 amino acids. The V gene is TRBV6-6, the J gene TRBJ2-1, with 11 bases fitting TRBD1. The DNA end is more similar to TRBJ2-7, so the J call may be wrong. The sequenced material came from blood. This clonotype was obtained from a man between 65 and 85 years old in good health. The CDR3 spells CASRLDRGLNEQYF. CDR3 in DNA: TGTGCCAGCAGACTGGACAGGGGGCTGAACGAGCAGTACTTC.